This T cell receptor beta chain was obtained from a study of shared clonotypes between healthy human individuals. Overall study findings and caveats: Across subsets, estimated richness was generally greater for naive than for memory populations. Deeper or shallower sequencing was expected to change how clonotypes are shared among donors.

The germline V gene encodes CDR1 MDHEN and CDR2 SYDVKM. V was shortened by 4 bases and J by 1 base, with 9 bases between the two germline ends. The CDR3 sequence is 14 residues long. Produced via immunoSEQ multiplex PCR; TCRdb's table is partial and in-frame only. The data show 660,000 or so clones, 95% to 97% seen once. To note about this clone: No antigen is known for it.

Selected positively for CCR7 and CD45RO-negative, naive CD8 cells excluded terminally differentiated effector memory CD45RA+ cells. The clonotype comes from a woman younger than 45 in good health. Input material: naive CD8+ T cells sorted from blood. The V and J genes are TRBV28 and TRBJ2-3; D unclear. The CDR3 bases are TGTGCCAGCAGTTGGGGTACGGGCACAGATACGCAGTATTTT. It specifies CASSWGTGTDTQYF.